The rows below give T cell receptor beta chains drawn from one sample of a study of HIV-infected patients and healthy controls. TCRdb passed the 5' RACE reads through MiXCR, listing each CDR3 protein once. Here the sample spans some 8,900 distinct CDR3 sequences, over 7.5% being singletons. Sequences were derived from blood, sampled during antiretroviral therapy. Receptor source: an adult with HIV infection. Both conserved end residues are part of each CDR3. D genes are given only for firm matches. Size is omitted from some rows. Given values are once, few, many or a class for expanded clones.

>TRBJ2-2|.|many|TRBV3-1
CASSLITRTTTVDYYTGELFF
TGTGCCAGCAGCCTCATAACTAGAACCACTACAGTAGACTATTACACCGGGGAGCTGTTTTTT
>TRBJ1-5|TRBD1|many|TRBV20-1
CSARKITGGLSNQPQHF
TGCAGTGCTAGAAAAATCACAGGGGGCTTGAGCAATCAGCCCCAGCATTTT
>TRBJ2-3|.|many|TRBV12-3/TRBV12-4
CASSPTTGDSFTDTQYF
TGTGCCAGCAGCCCTACTACAGGGGACTCGTTCACAGATACGCAGTATTTT
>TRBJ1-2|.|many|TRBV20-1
CSARDLGFIYGYTF
TGCAGTGCTAGAGATCTAGGGTTTATCTATGGCTACACCTTC
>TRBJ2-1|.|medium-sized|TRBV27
CASSSGAPEQFF
TGTGCCAGCAGTTCCGGGGCCCCGGAGCAGTTCTTC
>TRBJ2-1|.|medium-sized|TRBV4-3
CASSQDYPSNEQFF
TGCGCCAGCAGCCAAGATTATCCCAGCAATGAGCAGTTCTTC
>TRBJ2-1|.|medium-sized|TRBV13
CASSLDSFHSYNEQFF
TGTGCCAGCAGCTTAGACAGCTTCCACTCCTACAATGAGCAGTTCTTC
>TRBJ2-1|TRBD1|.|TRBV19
CASIGGQGGDEQFF
TGTGCCAGTATCGGGGGACAGGGTGGCGATGAGCAGTTCTTC
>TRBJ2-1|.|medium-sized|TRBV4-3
CASSQDGDRGAQDEQFF
TGCGCCAGCAGCCAAGATGGGGATAGAGGGGCCCAGGATGAGCAGTTCTTC
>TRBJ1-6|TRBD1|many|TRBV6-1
CASSATGGNSPLHF
TGTGCCAGCAGTGCGACAGGGGGCAATTCACCCCTCCACTTT
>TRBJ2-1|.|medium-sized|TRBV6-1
CASSSEFTYNEQFF
TGTGCCAGCAGTTCGGAGTTCACCTACAATGAGCAGTTCTTC
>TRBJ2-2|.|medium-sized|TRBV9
CASSVRTYTGELFF
TGTGCCAGCAGCGTCCGGACTTACACCGGGGAGCTGTTTTTT
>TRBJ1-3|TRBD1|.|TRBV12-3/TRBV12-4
CASSGQGFSGNTIYF
TGTGCCAGCAGTGGACAGGGATTCTCTGGAAACACCATATATTTT
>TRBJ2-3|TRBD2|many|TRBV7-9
CASSTAGGPGTQYF
TGTGCCAGCAGTACAGCGGGAGGGCCTGGTACGCAGTATTTT
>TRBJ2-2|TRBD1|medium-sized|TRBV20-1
CSARGTGVTGELFF
TGCAGTGCTAGGGGGACAGGGGTCACCGGGGAGCTGTTTTTT
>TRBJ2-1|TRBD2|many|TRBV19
CASANPGGARYNEQFF
TGTGCCAGTGCCAACCCCGGGGGGGCGCGCTACAATGAGCAGTTCTTC
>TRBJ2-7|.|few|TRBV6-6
CASSYSNLQGEQYF
TGTGCCAGCAGTTACTCGAATTTGCAAGGGGAGCAGTACTTC
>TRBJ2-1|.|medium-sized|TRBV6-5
CASSYQDYNEQFF
TGTGCCAGCAGTTACCAGGACTACAATGAGCAGTTCTTC
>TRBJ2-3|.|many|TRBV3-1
CASSLLGTITDTQYF
TGTGCCAGCAGCCTTCTGGGGACAATCACAGATACGCAGTATTTT
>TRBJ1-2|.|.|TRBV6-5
CASSYSSGDGYTF
TGTGCCAGCAGTTACTCGTCGGGGGATGGCTACACCTTC
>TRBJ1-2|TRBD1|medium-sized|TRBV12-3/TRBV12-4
CASRTTGTDGYTF
TGTGCCAGCAGAACGACAGGGACAGATGGCTACACCTTC
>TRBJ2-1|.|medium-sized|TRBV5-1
CASSYRLIGFSYNEQFF
TGCGCCAGCAGCTATCGGCTAATAGGATTCTCCTACAATGAGCAGTTCTTC
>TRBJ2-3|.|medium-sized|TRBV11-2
CASSLASRYLTDTQYF
TGTGCCAGCAGCTTAGCTAGCCGGTACCTCACAGATACGCAGTATTTT
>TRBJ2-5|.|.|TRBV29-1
CSVEADRGGETQYF
TGCAGCGTTGAAGCAGACAGGGGAGGGGAGACCCAGTACTTC
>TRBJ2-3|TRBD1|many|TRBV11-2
CASSSPGRGSTDTQYF
TGTGCCAGCAGCTCGCCGGGCAGGGGGAGCACAGATACGCAGTATTTT
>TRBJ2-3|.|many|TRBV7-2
CASSPVAGGTDTQYF
TGTGCCAGCAGCCCCGTGGCAGGGGGCACAGATACGCAGTATTTT
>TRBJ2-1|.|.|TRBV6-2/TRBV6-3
CASSSYYNEQFF
TGTGCCAGCAGTTCCTATTACAATGAGCAGTTCTTC
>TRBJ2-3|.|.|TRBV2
CASSQTPSTDTQYF
TGTGCCAGCAGCCAGACACCTTCCACAGATACGCAGTATTTT
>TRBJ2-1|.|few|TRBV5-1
CASSLALTSYNEQFF
TGCGCCAGCAGCTTGGCACTTACGTCCTACAATGAGCAGTTCTTC
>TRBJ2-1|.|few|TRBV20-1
CSARDRGYEQFF
TGCAGTGCTAGAGATAGGGGATATGAGCAGTTCTTC
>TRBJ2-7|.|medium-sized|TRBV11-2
CASSFVRSSYEQYF
TGTGCCAGCAGCTTTGTCCGGAGCTCCTACGAGCAGTACTTC
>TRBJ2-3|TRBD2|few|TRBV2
CASDVREGTDTQYF
TGTGCCAGCGATGTTCGGGAGGGCACAGATACGCAGTATTTT
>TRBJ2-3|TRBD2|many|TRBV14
CASSQGTSGSTDTQYF
TGTGCCAGCAGCCAAGGGACTAGCGGGAGTACAGATACGCAGTATTTT
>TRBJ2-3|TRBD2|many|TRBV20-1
CSASPPDSGRVDTQYF
TGCAGTGCTAGTCCCCCCGATAGCGGGAGGGTAGATACGCAGTATTTT
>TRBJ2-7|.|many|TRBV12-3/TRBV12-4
CASRKGQTYEQYF
TGTGCCAGCAGAAAAGGGCAGACTTACGAGCAGTACTTC
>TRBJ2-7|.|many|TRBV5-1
CASSLNSAGYEQYF
TGCGCCAGCAGCTTGAACAGCGCTGGCTACGAGCAGTACTTC
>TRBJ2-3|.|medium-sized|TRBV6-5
CASSYDHTDTQYF
TGTGCCAGCAGTTACGACCACACAGATACGCAGTATTTT
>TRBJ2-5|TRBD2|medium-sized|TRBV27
CASRQRLAGGPETQYF
TGTGCCAGCAGGCAAAGACTAGCGGGAGGCCCCGAGACCCAGTACTTC
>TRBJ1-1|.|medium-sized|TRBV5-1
CASSPGRAGEEAFF
TGCGCCAGCAGCCCTGGCCGGGCAGGTGAGGAAGCTTTCTTT
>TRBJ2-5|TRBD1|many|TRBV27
CASSPMGQGAGQETQYF
TGTGCCAGCAGTCCGATGGGACAGGGGGCCGGTCAAGAGACCCAGTACTTC
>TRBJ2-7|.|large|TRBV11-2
CASSFTLAGSPRSYEQYF
TGTGCCAGCAGCTTTACACTAGCAGGATCCCCTCGAAGCTACGAGCAGTACTTC
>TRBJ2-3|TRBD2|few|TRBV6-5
CASSSPWTSGSTDTQYF
TGTGCCAGCAGTTCACCTTGGACTAGCGGGAGCACAGATACGCAGTATTTT
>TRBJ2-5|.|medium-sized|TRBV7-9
CASSLYQQETQYF
TGTGCCAGCAGCTTATATCAGCAAGAGACCCAGTACTTC
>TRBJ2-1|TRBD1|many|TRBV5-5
CASSLRTGFIYEQFF
TGTGCCAGCAGTTTGCGGACAGGGTTCATCTATGAGCAGTTCTTC
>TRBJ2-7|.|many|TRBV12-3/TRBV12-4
CASSLLFGATYEQYF
TGTGCCAGCAGTTTATTATTCGGAGCCACCTACGAGCAGTACTTC
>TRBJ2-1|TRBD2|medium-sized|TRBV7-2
CASSPSGSSYNEQFF
TGTGCCAGCAGCCCTAGCGGGAGCTCCTACAATGAGCAGTTCTTC
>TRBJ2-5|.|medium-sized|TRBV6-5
CASSYQPQETQYF
TGTGCCAGCAGTTACCAACCACAAGAGACCCAGTACTTC
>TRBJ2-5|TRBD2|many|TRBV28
CASSLSSGSRKTQYF
TGTGCCAGCAGTTTATCTAGCGGGAGTAGAAAGACCCAGTACTTC
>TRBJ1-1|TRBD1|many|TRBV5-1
CASSSGTGRVNTEAFF
TGCGCCAGCAGCAGCGGGACAGGGAGGGTGAACACTGAAGCTTTCTTT
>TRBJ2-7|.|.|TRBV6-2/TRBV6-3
CASRDFYEQYF
TGTGCCAGCCGGGACTTCTACGAGCAGTACTTC
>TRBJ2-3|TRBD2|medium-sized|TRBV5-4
CASSQSGLADTQYF
TGTGCCAGCAGCCAGTCCGGACTAGCAGATACGCAGTATTTT
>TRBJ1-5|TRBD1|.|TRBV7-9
CASSLGQAGQPQHF
TGTGCCAGCAGCCTGGGACAGGCGGGTCAGCCCCAGCATTTT
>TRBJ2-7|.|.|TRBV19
CASSPRVGEQYF
TGTGCCAGTAGCCCTCGTGTTGGGGAGCAGTACTTC
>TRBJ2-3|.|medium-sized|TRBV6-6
CASSYTRPDTQYF
TGTGCCAGCAGTTACACAAGACCAGATACGCAGTATTTT
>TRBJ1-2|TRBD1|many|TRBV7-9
CASSPPGQVDYGYTF
TGTGCCAGCAGCCCCCCCGGACAGGTCGACTATGGCTACACCTTC
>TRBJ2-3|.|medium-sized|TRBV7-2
CASSSNTQYF
TGTGCCAGCAGCTCAAATACGCAGTATTTT
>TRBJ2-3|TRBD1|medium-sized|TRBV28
CASSLQGATDTQYF
TGTGCCAGCAGTTTACAGGGGGCCACAGATACGCAGTATTTT